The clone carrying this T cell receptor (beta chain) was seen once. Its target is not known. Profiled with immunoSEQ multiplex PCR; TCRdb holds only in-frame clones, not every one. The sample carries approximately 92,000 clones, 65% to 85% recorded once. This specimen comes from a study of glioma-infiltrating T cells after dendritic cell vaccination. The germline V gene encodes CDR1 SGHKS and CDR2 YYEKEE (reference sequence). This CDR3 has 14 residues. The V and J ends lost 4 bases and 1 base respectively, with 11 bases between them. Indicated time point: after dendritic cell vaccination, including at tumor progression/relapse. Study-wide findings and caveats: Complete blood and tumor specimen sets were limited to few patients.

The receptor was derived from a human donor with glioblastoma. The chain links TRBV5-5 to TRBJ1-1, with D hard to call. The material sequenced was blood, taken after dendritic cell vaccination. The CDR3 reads CASSQRGGNTEAFF. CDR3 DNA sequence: TGTGCCAGCAGCCAGAGAGGCGGGAACACTGAAGCTTTCTTT.